This entry concerns a single TCR beta chain. The data derive from a study of blood T cell repertoires in COVID-19. Study-wide context: COVID-19 samples collected from the United States, Italy and Spain covered acute and convalescent phases. In each case, the material was cDNA or gDNA derived from T cells, B-cell-depleted T cells, or PBMCs.

This CDR3 region has 15 residues. Germline V gene data show CDR1 as SGHAT and CDR2 as FQDESV (reference sequence). V shed 8 bases and J shed 2 bases, with 17 bases lying between them. Authors' processing steps: By means of reference gene primer amplification, nucleated cell counts were estimated. Measured with immunoSEQ multiplex PCR; TCRdb has only the in-frame clones, and not every one. Clone size and V and J calls were adopted from that table, with D and trimming inferred from the DNA. Of tens of thousands of clones listed, around four fifths are singletons. Material: peripheral blood. This clonotype was sampled from a man between 65 and 85 years old with acute or convalescent COVID-19. This chain connects TRBV11-1 to TRBJ2-3, with a possible D match to TRBD1 (6 bases). The CDR3 sequence: CASRVQGRPTDTQYF. The CDR3 nucleotides are TGTGCCAGCCGGGTACAGGGAAGACCCACAGATACGCAGTATTTT. Together with reference TRBV11-1 and TRBJ2-3, the CDR3 gives the full variable domain: EAEVAQSPRYKITEKSQAVAFWCDPISGHATLYWYRQILGQGPELLVQFQDESVVDDSQLPKDRFSAERLKGVDSTLKIQPAELGDSAMYLCASRVQGRPTDTQYFGPGTRLTVL.